Listed below are T cell receptor beta chains from one sample, sequenced in a study of blood T cell repertoires in COVID-19. Libraries were prepared by immunoSEQ multiplex PCR; TCRdb keeps only in-frame clonotypes and omits some of them. The sample has 140,000 or so clones, around 87% seen once. The source material was PBMCs or T cells enriched from blood (not recorded which). Source of these receptors: a man aged 60 to 69 who had recovered from COVID-19. Each CDR3 is given with its conserved first and last residue. The D gene is left open where the match is weak. Clone sizes are given selectively: once, few, many, or a class where the clone is expanded.

v_call: TRBV28
clone_size: .
j_call: TRBJ2-3
d_call: TRBD2
cdr3_nt: TGTGCCAGCAGTCCCCATGGGACTAGCGGCACAGATACGCAGTATTTT
cdr3_aa: CASSPHGTSGTDTQYF

v_call: TRBV24-1
clone_size: .
j_call: TRBJ2-1
d_call: TRBD2
cdr3_nt: TGTGCCACCAGTGCCGCGGGGGGGCAAGGCTACGGGCGACCGCAGTTCTTC
cdr3_aa: CATSAAGGQGYGRPQFF

v_call: TRBV10-1
clone_size: .
j_call: TRBJ2-2
d_call: .
cdr3_nt: TGCGCCAGCTGTACCCTGGGCCAGGAGGACGGCGGGGAGCTGTTTTTT
cdr3_aa: CASCTLGQEDGGELFF

v_call: TRBV19
clone_size: .
j_call: TRBJ1-6
d_call: .
cdr3_nt: TGTGCCAGTAGTTCTAGGACTGCTACCCTCCACTTT
cdr3_aa: CASSSRTATLHF

v_call: TRBV28
clone_size: few
j_call: TRBJ1-5
d_call: TRBD1
cdr3_nt: TGTGCCAGCATTCCTGGGACAGCGCGACAGCCCCAGCATTTT
cdr3_aa: CASIPGTARQPQHF

v_call: TRBV3-1/TRBV3-2
clone_size: .
j_call: TRBJ2-1
d_call: .
cdr3_nt: TGTGCCAGCAGCCAATCGGGGGTCTACAATGAGCAGTTCTTC
cdr3_aa: CASSQSGVYNEQFF

v_call: TRBV3-1/TRBV3-2
clone_size: few
j_call: TRBJ1-1
d_call: .
cdr3_nt: TGTGCCAGCAGACTCTCGAACACTGAAGCTTTCTTT
cdr3_aa: CASRLSNTEAFF

v_call: TRBV5-4
clone_size: .
j_call: TRBJ2-7
d_call: .
cdr3_nt: TGTGCCAGCAGCGGAACAGGGGGGGATAAGCAGTACTTC
cdr3_aa: CASSGTGGDKQYF

v_call: TRBV2
clone_size: once
j_call: TRBJ1-5
d_call: .
cdr3_nt: TGTGCCAGCAGTGAGGCAGAAGTAAAGGGGCAGCCCCAGCATTTT
cdr3_aa: CASSEAEVKGQPQHF

v_call: TRBV28
clone_size: .
j_call: TRBJ2-7
d_call: TRBD1
cdr3_nt: TGTGCCAGCAGCAGGACAGGGGGGTCCTACGAGCAGTACTTC
cdr3_aa: CASSRTGGSYEQYF

v_call: TRBV3-1/TRBV3-2
clone_size: .
j_call: TRBJ2-7
d_call: .
cdr3_nt: TGTGCCAGCAGCTCCGGCTCGGTCGGGTACGAGCAGTACTTC
cdr3_aa: CASSSGSVGYEQYF

v_call: TRBV19
clone_size: .
j_call: TRBJ1-1
d_call: TRBD1
cdr3_nt: TGTGCCAGTACCATGACAGGGGGCGGTGAAGCTTTCTTT
cdr3_aa: CASTMTGGGEAFF

v_call: TRBV18
clone_size: .
j_call: TRBJ2-7
d_call: TRBD2
cdr3_nt: TGTGCCAGCTCACCTAGCGGGGCCGGCGAGCAGTACTTC
cdr3_aa: CASSPSGAGEQYF

v_call: TRBV7-8
clone_size: .
j_call: TRBJ1-6
d_call: .
cdr3_nt: TGTGCCAGCAGCCAAACTTTCGGGACACTAAATTCACCCCTCCACTTT
cdr3_aa: CASSQTFGTLNSPLHF

v_call: TRBV7-9
clone_size: .
j_call: TRBJ2-1
d_call: .
cdr3_nt: TGTGCCAGCAGGCCCCCGTTGAGAGTTGGCAATGAGCAGTTCTTC
cdr3_aa: CASRPPLRVGNEQFF

v_call: TRBV5-6
clone_size: .
j_call: TRBJ1-3
d_call: .
cdr3_nt: TGTGCCAGCAGCCCAAATCCAGGAAACACCATATATTTT
cdr3_aa: CASSPNPGNTIYF

v_call: TRBV27
clone_size: few
j_call: TRBJ1-1
d_call: .
cdr3_nt: TGTGCCAGCAGTTTATACGAGGGCATGAACACTGAAGCTTTCTTT
cdr3_aa: CASSLYEGMNTEAFF

v_call: TRBV5-4
clone_size: .
j_call: TRBJ2-3
d_call: TRBD1
cdr3_nt: TGTGCCAGCAGCCAGCAGGGGGCCGGCACAGATACGCAGTATTTT
cdr3_aa: CASSQQGAGTDTQYF

v_call: TRBV6-5
clone_size: few
j_call: TRBJ1-4
d_call: TRBD1
cdr3_nt: TGTGCCAGCACCCCAGACAGGGACAATGAAAAACTGTTTTTT
cdr3_aa: CASTPDRDNEKLFF

v_call: TRBV9
clone_size: .
j_call: TRBJ2-1
d_call: .
cdr3_nt: TGTGCCAGCAGCGTAGATATGGCGCGGGATGAGCAGTTCTTC
cdr3_aa: CASSVDMARDEQFF

v_call: TRBV18
clone_size: .
j_call: TRBJ1-5
d_call: .
cdr3_nt: TGTGCCAGCTCTGGGTGGGAGTTCCAGCCCCAGCATTTT
cdr3_aa: CASSGWEFQPQHF

v_call: TRBV5-6
clone_size: .
j_call: TRBJ2-3
d_call: .
cdr3_nt: TGTGCCAGCAGCTCCTTAACAGATACGCAGTATTTT
cdr3_aa: CASSSLTDTQYF

v_call: TRBV2
clone_size: .
j_call: TRBJ1-6
d_call: .
cdr3_nt: TGTGCCAGCAGTGAAGCTTTTTTGGGAGCGAGCTCCTATAATTCACCCCTCCACTTT
cdr3_aa: CASSEAFLGASSYNSPLHF

v_call: TRBV5-4
clone_size: .
j_call: TRBJ2-5
d_call: TRBD2
cdr3_nt: TGTGCCAGCAGCTTGGACGGGACTAGCGCTCGTAGGGAGACCCAGTACTTC
cdr3_aa: CASSLDGTSARRETQYF

v_call: TRBV2
clone_size: .
j_call: TRBJ2-3
d_call: TRBD1
cdr3_nt: TGTGCCAGCAGTGGGCAGGGGGAAAATACGCAGTATTTT
cdr3_aa: CASSGQGENTQYF

v_call: TRBV6-2/TRBV6-3
clone_size: once
j_call: TRBJ2-7
d_call: .
cdr3_nt: TGTGCCAGCAGTTATATGCACAGCACCTACGAGCAGTACTTC
cdr3_aa: CASSYMHSTYEQYF

v_call: TRBV7-8
clone_size: once
j_call: TRBJ2-1
d_call: TRBD2
cdr3_nt: TGTGCCAGCAGCCCCGGGGCGGGGGTCCATGAGCAGTTCTTC
cdr3_aa: CASSPGAGVHEQFF

v_call: TRBV11-3
clone_size: .
j_call: TRBJ2-2
d_call: TRBD2
cdr3_nt: TGTGCCAGCAGCCCCGACCACGCGGGAGGCGCCGGGGAGCTGTTTTTT
cdr3_aa: CASSPDHAGGAGELFF

v_call: TRBV2
clone_size: .
j_call: TRBJ2-4
d_call: TRBD1
cdr3_nt: TGTGCCAGCAGTTTGACAGGGTCAAACATTCAGTACTTC
cdr3_aa: CASSLTGSNIQYF

v_call: TRBV5-4
clone_size: once
j_call: TRBJ2-5
d_call: .
cdr3_nt: TGTGCCAGCAGCCCCGCTGGGGCTAGCCAAGAGACCCAGTACTTC
cdr3_aa: CASSPAGASQETQYF

v_call: TRBV4-1
clone_size: .
j_call: TRBJ1-6
d_call: .
cdr3_nt: TGCGCCAGCAGCCAAGGCGGGGGGCGAAATTCACCCCTCCACTTT
cdr3_aa: CASSQGGGRNSPLHF

v_call: TRBV15
clone_size: .
j_call: TRBJ2-1
d_call: TRBD2
cdr3_nt: TGTGCCACCAGAGCTTTAGCGGGAGGATCCTACAATGAGCAGTTCTTC
cdr3_aa: CATRALAGGSYNEQFF

v_call: TRBV7-3
clone_size: .
j_call: TRBJ2-2
d_call: .
cdr3_nt: TGTGCCAGCAGCTTAGGCCAGTCAGGAAACACCGGGGAGCTGTTTTTT
cdr3_aa: CASSLGQSGNTGELFF

v_call: TRBV6-1
clone_size: .
j_call: TRBJ1-6
d_call: TRBD1
cdr3_nt: TGTGCCAGCACCCGACAGGGTGGTAATTCACCCCTCCACTTT
cdr3_aa: CASTRQGGNSPLHF

v_call: TRBV12-3/TRBV12-4
clone_size: .
j_call: TRBJ2-2
d_call: .
cdr3_nt: TGTGCCAGCAGTTTAGACAGGCGGCGGGAGCTGTTTTTT
cdr3_aa: CASSLDRRRELFF

v_call: TRBV28
clone_size: .
j_call: TRBJ1-6
d_call: TRBD1
cdr3_nt: TGTGCCAGCACCCAGACACAGGGGTATAATTCACCCCTCCACTTT
cdr3_aa: CASTQTQGYNSPLHF

v_call: TRBV11-2
clone_size: .
j_call: TRBJ1-5
d_call: .
cdr3_nt: TGTGCCAGCAGTTTTCAATCAGGGGAGAATCAGCCCCAGCATTTT
cdr3_aa: CASSFQSGENQPQHF

v_call: TRBV7-8
clone_size: .
j_call: TRBJ1-4
d_call: .
cdr3_nt: TGTGCCAGCAGCCTTCGGGGGACTGAAAAACTGTTTTTT
cdr3_aa: CASSLRGTEKLFF

v_call: TRBV3-1/TRBV3-2
clone_size: few
j_call: TRBJ1-4
d_call: .
cdr3_nt: TGTGCCAGCAGCCAAGTTGGGGGCGTGGAGGAAAAACTGTTTTTT
cdr3_aa: CASSQVGGVEEKLFF

v_call: TRBV19
clone_size: .
j_call: TRBJ2-1
d_call: .
cdr3_nt: TGTGCCAGTACTCGGGGTCCCGGTAATGAGCAGTTCTTC
cdr3_aa: CASTRGPGNEQFF

v_call: TRBV19
clone_size: .
j_call: TRBJ1-5
d_call: TRBD1
cdr3_nt: TGTGCCAGTAGTGGTTCGACAGGGGGCTGGCAAAACAACCAGCCCCAGCATTTT
cdr3_aa: CASSGSTGGWQNNQPQHF

v_call: TRBV4-1
clone_size: .
j_call: TRBJ1-1
d_call: TRBD1
cdr3_nt: TGCGCCAGCAGCCAGGGACAGGTCAGGACTGAAGCTTTCTTT
cdr3_aa: CASSQGQVRTEAFF

v_call: TRBV6-5
clone_size: .
j_call: TRBJ2-7
d_call: .
cdr3_nt: TGTGCCACCATGCTACGCGAGCAGTACTTC
cdr3_aa: CATMLREQYF

v_call: TRBV28
clone_size: .
j_call: TRBJ1-4
d_call: TRBD1
cdr3_nt: TGTGCCAGCAACAGGGGGGAAAAACTGTTTTTT
cdr3_aa: CASNRGEKLFF

v_call: TRBV2
clone_size: .
j_call: TRBJ2-3
d_call: TRBD2
cdr3_nt: TGTGCCAGCAGTCCCGGGACTAGCGGGAGGGCCACAGATACGCAGTATTTT
cdr3_aa: CASSPGTSGRATDTQYF

v_call: TRBV27
clone_size: .
j_call: TRBJ2-1
d_call: .
cdr3_nt: TGTGCCAGCAGGCTGCTAGCGCTTTACAATGAGCAGTTCTTC
cdr3_aa: CASRLLALYNEQFF

v_call: TRBV9
clone_size: .
j_call: TRBJ1-5
d_call: .
cdr3_nt: TGTGCCAGCAGCGTAGACCCCTCAGGTAATCAGCCCCAGCATTTT
cdr3_aa: CASSVDPSGNQPQHF

v_call: TRBV5-5
clone_size: .
j_call: TRBJ1-3
d_call: .
cdr3_nt: TGTGCCAGCAGCCCAGGAAACACCATATATTTT
cdr3_aa: CASSPGNTIYF

v_call: TRBV14
clone_size: once
j_call: TRBJ1-4
d_call: .
cdr3_nt: TGTGCCAGCAGCCAAGCCCCGGGTGAAAAACTGTTTTTT
cdr3_aa: CASSQAPGEKLFF

v_call: TRBV10-3
clone_size: .
j_call: TRBJ2-4
d_call: .
cdr3_nt: TGTGCCATCAGCCCGGGACACCTAGCCAAAAACATTCAGTACTTC
cdr3_aa: CAISPGHLAKNIQYF

v_call: TRBV7-6
clone_size: .
j_call: TRBJ2-5
d_call: TRBD2
cdr3_nt: TGTGCCAGCAGCTCAACCCTGCCCCTTGCGGGACTAGCTCGCACCCAGTACTTC
cdr3_aa: CASSSTLPLAGLARTQYF

v_call: TRBV18
clone_size: .
j_call: TRBJ2-1
d_call: TRBD2
cdr3_nt: TGTGCCAGCTCACCCCTAAGCGGGAGGGCCTTTGAGCAGTTCTTC
cdr3_aa: CASSPLSGRAFEQFF